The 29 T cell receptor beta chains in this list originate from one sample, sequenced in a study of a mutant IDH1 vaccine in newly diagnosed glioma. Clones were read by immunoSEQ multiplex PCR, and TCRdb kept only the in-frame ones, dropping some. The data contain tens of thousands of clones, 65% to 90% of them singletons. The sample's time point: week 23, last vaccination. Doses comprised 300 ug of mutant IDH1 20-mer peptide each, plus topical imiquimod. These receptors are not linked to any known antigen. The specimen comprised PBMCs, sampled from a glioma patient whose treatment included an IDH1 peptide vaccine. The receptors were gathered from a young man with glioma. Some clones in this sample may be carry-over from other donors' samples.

The CDR3 sequence: CASSEGFGTENEKLFF. As DNA, the CDR3 is TGTGCCAGCAGTGAGGGGTTTGGGACAGAGAATGAAAAACTGTTTTTT. The chain links TRBV2 to TRBJ1-4; TRBD1 agrees at 7 bases. Germline CDR1 SNHLY, CDR2 FYNNEI. CDR3 length equals 16 residues. V trimming: 3 bases; J trimming: 5 bases; junction bases outside the gene matches: 9.

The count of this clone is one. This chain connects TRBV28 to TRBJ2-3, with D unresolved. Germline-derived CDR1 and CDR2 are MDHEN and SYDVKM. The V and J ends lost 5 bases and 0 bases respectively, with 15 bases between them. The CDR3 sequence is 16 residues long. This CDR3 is CASSTDPAPSTDTQYF. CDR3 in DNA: TGTGCCAGCAGTACCGATCCGGCCCCTAGCACAGATACGCAGTATTTT.

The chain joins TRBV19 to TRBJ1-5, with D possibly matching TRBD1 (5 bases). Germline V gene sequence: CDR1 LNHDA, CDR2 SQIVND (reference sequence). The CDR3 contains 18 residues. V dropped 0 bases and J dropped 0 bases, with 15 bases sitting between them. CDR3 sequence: CASSIEEGNRNSNQPQHF. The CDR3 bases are TGTGCCAGTAGTATAGAGGAGGGGAACAGAAATAGCAATCAGCCCCAGCATTTT.

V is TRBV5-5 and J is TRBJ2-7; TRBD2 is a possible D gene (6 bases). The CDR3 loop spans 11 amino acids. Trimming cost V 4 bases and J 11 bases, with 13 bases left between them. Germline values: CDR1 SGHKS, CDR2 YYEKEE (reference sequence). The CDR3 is CASSPGRREYF. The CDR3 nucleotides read TGTGCCAGCAGCCCGGGACGGAGGGAGTACTTC.

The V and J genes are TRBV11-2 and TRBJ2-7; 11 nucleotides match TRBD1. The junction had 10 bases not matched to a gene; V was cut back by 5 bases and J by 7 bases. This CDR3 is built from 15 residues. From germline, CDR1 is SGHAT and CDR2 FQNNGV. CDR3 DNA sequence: TGTGCCAGCAGCCCGCGACCGGGACAGGGGGATGAGCAGTACTTC. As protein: CASSPRPGQGDEQYF.

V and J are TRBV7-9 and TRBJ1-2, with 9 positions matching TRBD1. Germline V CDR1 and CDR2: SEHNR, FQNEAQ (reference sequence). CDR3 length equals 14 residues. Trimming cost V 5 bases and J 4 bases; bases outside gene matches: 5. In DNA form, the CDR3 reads TGTGCCAGCAGCGACAGGGACAGGGTCTATGGCTACACCTTC. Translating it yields CASSDRDRVYGYTF.

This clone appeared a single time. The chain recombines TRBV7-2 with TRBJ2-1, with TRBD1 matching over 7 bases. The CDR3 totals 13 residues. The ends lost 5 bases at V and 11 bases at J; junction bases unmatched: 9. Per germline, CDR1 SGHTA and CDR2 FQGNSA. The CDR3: CASSQYRGSKQFF. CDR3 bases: TGTGCCAGCAGCCAATACAGGGGAAGTAAGCAGTTCTTC.

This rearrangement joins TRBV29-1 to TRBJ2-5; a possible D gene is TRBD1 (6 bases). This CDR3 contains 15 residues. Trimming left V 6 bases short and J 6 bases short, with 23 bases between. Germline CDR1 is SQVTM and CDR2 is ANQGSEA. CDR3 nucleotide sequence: TGCAGCGTCACGGGTTCCTTTGGGGGCTTAAAGACCCAGTACTTC. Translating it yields CSVTGSFGGLKTQYF.

CDR3 in DNA: TGCGCCAGCAGCCAGCTCCTCCCGTTGGTGTCTGAAAAACTGTTTTTT. Translation: CASSQLLPLVSEKLFF. The chain couples TRBV4-1 to TRBJ1-4, with D unresolved. The CDR3 covers 16 residues. Germline V gives CDR1 MGHRA, CDR2 YSYEKL. The germline V and J ends were trimmed by 3 bases and 7 bases, with 18 bases remaining between them.

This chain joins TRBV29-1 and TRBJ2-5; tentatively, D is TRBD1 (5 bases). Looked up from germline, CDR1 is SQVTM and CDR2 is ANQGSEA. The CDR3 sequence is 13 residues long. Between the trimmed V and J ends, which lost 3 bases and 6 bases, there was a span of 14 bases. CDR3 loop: CSVEGLGDKTQYF. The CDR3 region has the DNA TGCAGCGTTGAGGGGTTAGGGGATAAGACCCAGTACTTC. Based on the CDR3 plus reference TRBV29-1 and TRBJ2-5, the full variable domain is SAVISQKPSRDICQRGTSLTIQCQVDSQVTMMFWYRQQPGQSLTLIATANQGSEATYESGFVIDKFPISRPNLTFSTLTVSNMSPEDSSIYLCSVEGLGDKTQYFGPGTRLLVL.

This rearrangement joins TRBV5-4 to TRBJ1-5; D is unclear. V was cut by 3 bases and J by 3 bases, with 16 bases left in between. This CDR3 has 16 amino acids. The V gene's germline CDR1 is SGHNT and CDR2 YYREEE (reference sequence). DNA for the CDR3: TGTGCCAGCAGCTCTGTCCGGGTCTTTAACAATCAGCCCCAGCATTTT. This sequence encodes CASSSVRVFNNQPQHF.

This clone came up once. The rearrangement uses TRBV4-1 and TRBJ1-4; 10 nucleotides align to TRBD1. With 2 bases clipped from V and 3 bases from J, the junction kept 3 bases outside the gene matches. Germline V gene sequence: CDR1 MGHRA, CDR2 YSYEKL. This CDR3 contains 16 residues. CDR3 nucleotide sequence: TGCGCCAGCAGCCAAAGAGGGACAGGGGCTAATGAAAAACTGTTTTTT. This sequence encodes CASSQRGTGANEKLFF.

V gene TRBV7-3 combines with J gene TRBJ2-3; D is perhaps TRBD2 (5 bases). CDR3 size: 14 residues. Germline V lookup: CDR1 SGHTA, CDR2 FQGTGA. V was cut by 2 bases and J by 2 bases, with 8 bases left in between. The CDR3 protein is CASSLGGHTDTQYF. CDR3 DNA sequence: TGTGCCAGCAGCTTAGGCGGGCACACAGATACGCAGTATTTT.

This CDR3 is CASSYSKGEAFF. The CDR3 region has the DNA TGTGCCAGCAGTTACTCAAAGGGTGAAGCTTTCTTT. This chain joins TRBV6-6 and TRBJ1-1; D is unresolved. The V end was cut by 0 bases, the J end by 7 bases, with 6 bases between. Germline assignment: CDR1 MNHNY and CDR2 SVGAGI (reference sequence). The CDR3 consists of 12 residues.

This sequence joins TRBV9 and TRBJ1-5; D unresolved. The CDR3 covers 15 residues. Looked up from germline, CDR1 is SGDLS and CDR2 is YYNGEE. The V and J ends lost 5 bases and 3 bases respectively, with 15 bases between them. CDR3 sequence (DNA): TGTGCCAGCAGTCAGACATCATACCCCAATCAGCCCCAGCATTTT. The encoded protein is CASSQTSYPNQPQHF. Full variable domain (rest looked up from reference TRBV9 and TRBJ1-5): DSGVTQTPKHLITATGQRVTLRCSPRSGDLSVYWYQQSLDQGLQFLIQYYNGEERAKGNILERFSAQQFPDLHSELNLSSLELGDSALYFCASSQTSYPNQPQHFGDGTRLSIL.

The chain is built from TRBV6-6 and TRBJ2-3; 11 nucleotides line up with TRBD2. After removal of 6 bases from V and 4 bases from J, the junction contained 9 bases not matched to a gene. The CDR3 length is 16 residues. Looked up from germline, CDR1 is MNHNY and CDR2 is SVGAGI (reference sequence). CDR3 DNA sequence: TGTGCCAGCAGCTATAGCGGGGGGGCCGGGGCAGATACGCAGTATTTT. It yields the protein CASSYSGGAGADTQYF.

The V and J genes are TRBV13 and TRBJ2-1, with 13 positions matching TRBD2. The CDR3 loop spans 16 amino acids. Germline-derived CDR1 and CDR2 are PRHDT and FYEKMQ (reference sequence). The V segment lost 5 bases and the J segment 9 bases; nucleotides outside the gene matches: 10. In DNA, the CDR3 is TGTGCCAGCAGCGCGGCCGGGACTAGCGGGGCCATTGAGCAGTTCTTC. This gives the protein CASSAAGTSGAIEQFF.

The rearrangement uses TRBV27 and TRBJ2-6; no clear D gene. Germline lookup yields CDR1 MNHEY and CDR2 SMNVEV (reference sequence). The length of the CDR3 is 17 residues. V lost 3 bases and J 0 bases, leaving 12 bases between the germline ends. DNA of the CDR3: TGTGCCAGCAGTTTCTTCTGGGCAGGCTCTGGGGCCAACGTCCTGACTTTC. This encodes CASSFFWAGSGANVLTF.

The DNA of the CDR3 is TGCGCCACCAGTTTCGGAGCGGGAGACTACGAGCAGTACTTC. It codes for CATSFGAGDYEQYF. The chain uses TRBV4-1 and TRBJ2-7; TRBD2 agrees at 8 bases. Germline V gene data show CDR1 as MGHRA and CDR2 as YSYEKL. This CDR3 has 14 residues. The V gene end was trimmed by 10 bases and the J gene end by 3 bases; junction bases not matched to a gene: 11.

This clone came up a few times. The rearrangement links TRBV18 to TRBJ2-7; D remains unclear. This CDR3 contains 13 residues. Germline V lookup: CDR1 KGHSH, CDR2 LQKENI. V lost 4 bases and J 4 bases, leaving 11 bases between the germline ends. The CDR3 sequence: CASSRIGPYEQYF. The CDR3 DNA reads TGTGCCAGCTCACGGATCGGGCCGTACGAGCAGTACTTC.

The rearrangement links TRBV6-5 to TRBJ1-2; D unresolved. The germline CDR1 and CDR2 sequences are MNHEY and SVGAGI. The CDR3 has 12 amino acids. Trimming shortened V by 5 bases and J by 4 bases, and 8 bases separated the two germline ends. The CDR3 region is CASSTRAYGYTF. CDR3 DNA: TGTGCCAGCAGTACAAGAGCCTATGGCTACACCTTC.

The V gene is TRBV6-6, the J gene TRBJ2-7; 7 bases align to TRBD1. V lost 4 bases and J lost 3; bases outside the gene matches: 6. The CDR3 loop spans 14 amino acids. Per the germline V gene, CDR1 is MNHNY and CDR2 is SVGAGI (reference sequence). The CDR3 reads CASSSGQSFYEQYF. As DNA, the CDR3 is TGTGCCAGCAGTTCGGGACAGTCGTTCTACGAGCAGTACTTC.

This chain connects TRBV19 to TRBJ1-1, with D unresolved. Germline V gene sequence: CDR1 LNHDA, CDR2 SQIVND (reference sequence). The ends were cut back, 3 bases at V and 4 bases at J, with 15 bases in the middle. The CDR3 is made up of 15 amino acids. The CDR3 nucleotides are TGTGCCAGTAGTATTGGGTCTGGGTGGAGCACTGAAGCTTTCTTT. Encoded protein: CASSIGSGWSTEAFF.

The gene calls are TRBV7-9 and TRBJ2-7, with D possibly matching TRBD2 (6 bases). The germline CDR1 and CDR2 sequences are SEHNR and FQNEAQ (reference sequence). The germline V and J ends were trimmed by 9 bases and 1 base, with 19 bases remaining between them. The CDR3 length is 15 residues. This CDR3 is CARTIAREPSYEQYF. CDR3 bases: TGTGCCAGGACCATAGCGCGGGAACCTTCCTACGAGCAGTACTTC.

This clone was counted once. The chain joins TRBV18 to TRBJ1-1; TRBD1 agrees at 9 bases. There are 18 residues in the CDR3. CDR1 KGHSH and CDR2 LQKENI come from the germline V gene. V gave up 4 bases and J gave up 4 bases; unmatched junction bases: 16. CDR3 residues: CASSLTLLGTGSPTEAFF. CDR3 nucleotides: TGTGCCAGCTCACTTACGCTCCTCGGGACAGGGAGTCCCACTGAAGCTTTCTTT.

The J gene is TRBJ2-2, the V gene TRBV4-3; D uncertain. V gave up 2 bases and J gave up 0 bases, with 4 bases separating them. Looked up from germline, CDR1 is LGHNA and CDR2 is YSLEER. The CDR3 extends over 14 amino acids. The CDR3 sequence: CASSQPPNTGELFF. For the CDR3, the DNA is TGCGCCAGCAGCCAACCGCCGAACACCGGGGAGCTGTTTTTT.

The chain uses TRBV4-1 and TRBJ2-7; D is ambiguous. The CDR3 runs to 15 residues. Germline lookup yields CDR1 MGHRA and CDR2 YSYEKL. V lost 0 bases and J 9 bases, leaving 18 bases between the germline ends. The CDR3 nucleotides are TGCGCCAGCAGCCAAGAATCTATCAATCGACGCGGGCAGTACTTC. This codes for CASSQESINRRGQYF.

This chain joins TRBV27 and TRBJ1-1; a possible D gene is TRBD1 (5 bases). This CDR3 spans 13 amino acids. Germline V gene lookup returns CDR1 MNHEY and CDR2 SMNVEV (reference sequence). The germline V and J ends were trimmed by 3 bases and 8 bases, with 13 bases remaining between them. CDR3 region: CASSLIDRTEAFF. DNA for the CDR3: TGTGCCAGCAGTTTGATTGACCGGACAGAAGCTTTCTTT.

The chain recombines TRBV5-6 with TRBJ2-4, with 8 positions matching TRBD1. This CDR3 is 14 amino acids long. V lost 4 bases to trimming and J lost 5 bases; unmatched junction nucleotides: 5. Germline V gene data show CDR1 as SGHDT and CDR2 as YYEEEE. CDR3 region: CASSRTGIQNIQYF. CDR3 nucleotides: TGTGCCAGCAGCCGGACAGGGATCCAAAACATTCAGTACTTC.